The clone carrying this TCR beta chain turned up a few times. The antigen is unknown. These data originate in a study of T cells in Graves' hyperthyroidism and ophthalmopathy. Trimming took 3 bases from V and 3 from J, leaving 3 bases between them. CDR1 and CDR2 from the germline V gene are LGHNT and FRNRAP. The CDR3 totals 12 residues. The TCR beta CDR3 regions underwent amplification using RNA transcripts as the source. HTBI primers were used for first-round RT-PCR of the TCR CDR3. MiXCR, applied by TCRdb to the multiplex PCR reads, yields one record per CDR3 protein. There are roughly 660,000 distinct CDR3 sequences in the sample; 15% to 20% occur only once, and roughly a sixth lies in the top ten. Findings and caveats of the study: Most thyroid clonotypes with frequency above 0.001 were detected in blood.

This clonotype originated in a man between 45 and 60 years old with Graves' hyperthyroidism. The sequenced sample was blood. The V and J genes are TRBV12-5 and TRBJ2-1; no clear D. CDR3 nucleotide sequence: TGTGCTAGTGGTTTTGGCTACAATGAGCAGTTCTTC. This codes for CASGFGYNEQFF.